These T cell receptor beta chains were read from a single sample in a study of T cells in Graves' hyperthyroidism and ophthalmopathy. MiXCR, applied by TCRdb to the multiplex PCR reads, yields one record per CDR3 protein. The data contain under 350,000 distinct CDR3 sequences, about 15% of them seen just once; the ten biggest clones take up around 57%. Material: blood. The receptor set was obtained from a woman in her sixties with Graves' ophthalmopathy. Each CDR3 is given with its conserved first and last residue. A D gene is named only where the DNA matches it firmly. Clone size appears in some rows only: once, few, many, or a class for an expanded clone.

j_call: TRBJ1-2; d_call: NA; clone_size: many; v_call: TRBV7-2; cdr3_nt: TGTGCCAGCAGCTTAAGCCCCCGGGGGCAAAACTATGGCTACACCTTC; cdr3_aa: CASSLSPRGQNYGYTF
j_call: TRBJ2-5; d_call: NA; clone_size: NA; v_call: TRBV7-2; cdr3_nt: TGTGCCAGCAGCTTAGATACCCCCTTGGAGACCCAGTACTTC; cdr3_aa: CASSLDTPLETQYF
j_call: TRBJ1-1; d_call: NA; clone_size: NA; v_call: TRBV27; cdr3_nt: TGTGCCAGCAGTTTGAGGGGGGCCGCTTTCTTT; cdr3_aa: CASSLRGAAFF
j_call: TRBJ1-5; d_call: TRBD1; clone_size: few; v_call: TRBV19; cdr3_nt: TGTGCCAGTTCCGGGACAGGGGTAAGCAATCAGCCCCAGCATTTT; cdr3_aa: CASSGTGVSNQPQHF
j_call: TRBJ1-1; d_call: NA; clone_size: many; v_call: TRBV5-1; cdr3_nt: TGCGCCAGCAGCGCACAGGGTCTGAGCACTGAAGCTTTCTTT; cdr3_aa: CASSAQGLSTEAFF
j_call: TRBJ1-4; d_call: NA; clone_size: NA; v_call: TRBV29-1; cdr3_nt: TGCAGCGTTGCGGACGGAACTAATGAAAAACTGTTTTTT; cdr3_aa: CSVADGTNEKLFF
j_call: TRBJ1-3; d_call: TRBD1; clone_size: NA; v_call: TRBV7-2; cdr3_nt: TGTGCCAGCAGCCTACAACCGACAGGGGGCTCTGGAAACACCATATATTTT; cdr3_aa: CASSLQPTGGSGNTIYF
j_call: TRBJ2-5; d_call: NA; clone_size: NA; v_call: TRBV5-6; cdr3_nt: TGTGCCAGCAGCGGAGGGGTGGAGACCCAGTACTTC; cdr3_aa: CASSGGVETQYF
j_call: TRBJ2-7; d_call: NA; clone_size: few; v_call: TRBV7-6; cdr3_nt: TGTGCCAGCAGCTTAGTAACCGCCTACGAGCAGTACTTC; cdr3_aa: CASSLVTAYEQYF
j_call: TRBJ2-3; d_call: NA; clone_size: many; v_call: TRBV5-1; cdr3_nt: TGCGCCAGCAGCCCCGGGACTGGTTCGTCAGATACGCAGTATTTT; cdr3_aa: CASSPGTGSSDTQYF
j_call: TRBJ1-4; d_call: NA; clone_size: NA; v_call: TRBV20-1; cdr3_nt: TGCAGTGCTAGACCCTTTACCGGGAATGAAAAACTGTTTTTT; cdr3_aa: CSARPFTGNEKLFF
j_call: TRBJ1-1; d_call: NA; clone_size: many; v_call: TRBV5-1; cdr3_nt: TGCGCCAGCAGCGCAGACCCGCTAGGTTTCCTAAGGAACACTGAAGCTTTCTTT; cdr3_aa: CASSADPLGFLRNTEAFF
j_call: TRBJ1-1; d_call: TRBD1; clone_size: NA; v_call: TRBV27; cdr3_nt: TGTGCCAGCAGTTTGGCCCAGGGGGCTGGTTGGATCGTTGACACTGAAGCTTTCTTT; cdr3_aa: CASSLAQGAGWIVDTEAFF
j_call: TRBJ2-7; d_call: TRBD1; clone_size: many; v_call: TRBV7-3; cdr3_nt: TGTGCCAGCAGCTCTCCCGGACAGGGCCCTCTCTACGAGCAGTACTTC; cdr3_aa: CASSSPGQGPLYEQYF
j_call: TRBJ2-5; d_call: TRBD1; clone_size: many; v_call: TRBV5-8; cdr3_nt: TGTGCCAGCAGCCCTGGGGTGGGACAGCAAGAGACCCAGTACTTC; cdr3_aa: CASSPGVGQQETQYF
j_call: TRBJ2-2; d_call: NA; clone_size: many; v_call: TRBV4-3; cdr3_nt: TGCGCCAGCAGCCAAGACCCTCGTACCCCAGGGTTGAGCACCGGGGAGCTGTTTTTT; cdr3_aa: CASSQDPRTPGLSTGELFF
j_call: TRBJ1-5; d_call: NA; clone_size: many; v_call: TRBV5-1; cdr3_nt: TGCGCCAGCAGCTTGGAAGGCTTCAATCAGCCCCAGCATTTT; cdr3_aa: CASSLEGFNQPQHF
j_call: TRBJ2-3; d_call: NA; clone_size: many; v_call: TRBV12-3/TRBV12-4; cdr3_nt: TGTGCCAGCAGGGAATCCTCGGATACGCAGTATTTT; cdr3_aa: CASRESSDTQYF
j_call: TRBJ1-5; d_call: TRBD1; clone_size: many; v_call: TRBV4-2; cdr3_nt: TGTGCCAGCAGCCAAGAGGGGACAGTTAGCAATCAGCCCCAGCATTTT; cdr3_aa: CASSQEGTVSNQPQHF
j_call: TRBJ1-5; d_call: NA; clone_size: many; v_call: TRBV29-1; cdr3_nt: TGCAGCGTTGCCAGGGGAGGTAATCAGCCCCAGCATTTT; cdr3_aa: CSVARGGNQPQHF
j_call: TRBJ2-7; d_call: NA; clone_size: NA; v_call: TRBV19; cdr3_nt: TGTGCCAGTAGTCGCACGAGGGACGAGCAGTACTTC; cdr3_aa: CASSRTRDEQYF
j_call: TRBJ1-3; d_call: TRBD1; clone_size: few; v_call: TRBV7-2; cdr3_nt: TGTGCCAGCAGTCATAGGATCACAGGGGACTCTGGAAACACCATATATTTT; cdr3_aa: CASSHRITGDSGNTIYF